Sequencing of this T cell receptor (beta chain) was carried out in a study of blood T cell repertoires in COVID-19. Overall study context: Sites in the United States, Italy and Spain provided acute and convalescent COVID-19 samples. PBMCs, B-cell-depleted T cells, or T cells provided the cDNA or gDNA that made up the material.

In the original analysis: Using reference gene primer amplification, nucleated cell counts were estimated. The data were produced by immunoSEQ multiplex PCR, yet TCRdb's version contains in-frame clones alone and is incomplete. Clonal size and the V and J genes are those of that table, whereas D and trimming came from the DNA. This table holds about 270,000 clones, approximately 90% found once. This CDR3 region has 14 residues. CDR1 is MDHEN and CDR2 is SYDVKM in the germline V gene. V lost 6 bases and J 1 base, leaving 10 bases between the germline ends. Enrolled through a virtual design, the participants were between roughly 18 and 90 years of age and came from some 26 US areas.

V is TRBV28 and J is TRBJ1-5; TRBD1 is a possible D gene (5 bases). This clonotype was sampled from a woman aged 40 to 50 with acute COVID-19. Sequenced: PBMCs or T cells enriched from blood (not recorded which). The CDR3 reads CASSYPGSNQPQHF. CDR3 nucleotides: TGTGCCAGCAGCTATCCAGGGAGCAATCAGCCCCAGCATTTT.